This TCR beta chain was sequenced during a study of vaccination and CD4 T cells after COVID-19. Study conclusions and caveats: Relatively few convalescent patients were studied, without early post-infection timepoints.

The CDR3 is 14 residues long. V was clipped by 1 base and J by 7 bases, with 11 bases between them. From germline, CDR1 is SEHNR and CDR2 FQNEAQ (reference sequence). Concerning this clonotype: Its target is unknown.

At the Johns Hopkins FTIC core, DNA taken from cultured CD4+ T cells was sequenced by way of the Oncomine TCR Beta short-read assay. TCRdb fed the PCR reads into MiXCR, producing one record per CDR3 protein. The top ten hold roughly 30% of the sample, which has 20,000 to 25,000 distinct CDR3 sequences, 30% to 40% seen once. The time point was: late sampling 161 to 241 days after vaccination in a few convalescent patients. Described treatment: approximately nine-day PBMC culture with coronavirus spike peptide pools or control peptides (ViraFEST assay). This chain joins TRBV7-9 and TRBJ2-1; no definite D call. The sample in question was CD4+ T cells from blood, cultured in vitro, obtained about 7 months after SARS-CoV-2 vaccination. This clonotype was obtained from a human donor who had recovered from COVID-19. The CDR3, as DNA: TGTGCCAGCAGCTTAGATGAGGTATTTAATGAGCAGTTCTTC. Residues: CASSLDEVFNEQFF.